Sequencing of this T cell receptor (beta chain) was carried out in a study of T cell responses to AZD1222 COVID-19 vaccine. Study observations and caveats: Donors were chiefly white British, with a greater number of females, and clonal diversity was perhaps underestimated. Spike-specific TCR breadth and depth went up after people got two AZD1222 doses. Just six people given AZD1222 tested seropositive at baseline.

Of note for this clone: What it binds is unknown.

Some clones are missing from TCRdb's copy, which holds only in-frame ones; the method was immunoSEQ multiplex PCR. This table has roughly 150,000 clones, about 91% appearing once. The CDR3 extends over 17 amino acids. Germline lookup yields CDR1 SGHTA and CDR2 FQGNSA. V lost 2 bases to trimming and J lost 2 bases, with 17 bases between them. Doses given second, at about 4 or about 12 weeks, were pooled. The chain is built from TRBV7-2 and TRBJ2-3; tentatively, D is TRBD1 (5 bases). The source material was peripheral blood, sampled 28 days after the second AZD1222 dose. The receptor's source is an adult who received the AZD1222 COVID-19 vaccine. CDR3 loop: CASSLNVRLGHTDTQYF. In DNA form, the CDR3 reads TGTGCCAGCAGCTTAAACGTCCGGTTAGGACACACAGATACGCAGTATTTT.